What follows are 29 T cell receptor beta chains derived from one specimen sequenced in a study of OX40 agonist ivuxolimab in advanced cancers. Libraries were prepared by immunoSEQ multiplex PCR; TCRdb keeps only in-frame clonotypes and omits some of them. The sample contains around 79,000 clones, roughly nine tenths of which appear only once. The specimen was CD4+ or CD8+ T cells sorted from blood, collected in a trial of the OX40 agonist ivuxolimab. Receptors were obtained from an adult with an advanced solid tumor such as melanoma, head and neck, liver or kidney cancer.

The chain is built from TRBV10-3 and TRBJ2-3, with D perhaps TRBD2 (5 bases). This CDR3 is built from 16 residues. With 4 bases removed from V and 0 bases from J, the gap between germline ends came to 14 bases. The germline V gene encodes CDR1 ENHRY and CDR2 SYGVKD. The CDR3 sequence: CAISGPASRSTDTQYF. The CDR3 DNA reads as TGTGCCATCAGTGGACCAGCTAGCCGTAGCACAGATACGCAGTATTTT.

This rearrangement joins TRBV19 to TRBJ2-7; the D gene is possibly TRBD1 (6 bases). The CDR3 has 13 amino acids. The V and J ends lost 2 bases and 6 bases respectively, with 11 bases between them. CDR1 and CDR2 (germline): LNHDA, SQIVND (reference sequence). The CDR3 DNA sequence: TGTGCCAGTAGTATATTGGACAGTACCGAGCAGTACTTC. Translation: CASSILDSTEQYF.

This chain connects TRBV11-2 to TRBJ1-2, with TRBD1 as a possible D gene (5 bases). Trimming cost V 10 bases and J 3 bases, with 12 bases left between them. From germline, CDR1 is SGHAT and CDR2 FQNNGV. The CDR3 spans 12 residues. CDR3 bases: TGTGCCACCTACAGGACGCACTATGGCTACACCTTC. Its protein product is CATYRTHYGYTF.

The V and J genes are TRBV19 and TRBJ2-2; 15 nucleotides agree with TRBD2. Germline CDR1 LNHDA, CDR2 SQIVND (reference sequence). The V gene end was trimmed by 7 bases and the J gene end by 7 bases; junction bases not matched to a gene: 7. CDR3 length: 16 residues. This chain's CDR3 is CASNSRTSGRGGELFF. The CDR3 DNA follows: TGTGCCAGTAATTCCAGGACTAGCGGGAGGGGCGGGGAGCTGTTTTTT. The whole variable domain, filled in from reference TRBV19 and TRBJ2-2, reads DGGITQSPKYLFRKEGQNVTLSCEQNLNHDAMYWYRQDPGQGLRLIYYSQIVNDFQKGDIAEGYSVSREKKESFPLTVTSAQKNPTAFYLCASNSRTSGRGGELFFGEGSRLTVL.

This chain's CDR3 is CASTDGGVQKETQYF. CDR3 in DNA: TGTGCCAGCACCGACGGGGGGGTCCAGAAGGAGACCCAGTACTTC. The rearrangement uses TRBV6-6 and TRBJ2-5; 8 bases are shared with TRBD2. The CDR3 contains 15 residues. The germline gives CDR1 MNHNY, CDR2 SVGAGI (reference sequence). V was pared by 7 bases and J by 5 bases, with 12 bases of the junction left unmatched.

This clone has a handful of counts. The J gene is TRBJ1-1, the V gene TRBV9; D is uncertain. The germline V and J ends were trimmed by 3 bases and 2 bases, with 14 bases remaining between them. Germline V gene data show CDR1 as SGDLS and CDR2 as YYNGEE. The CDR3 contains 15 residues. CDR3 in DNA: TGTGCCAGCAGCGCGGAAACTCAGCCAAACACTGAAGCTTTCTTT. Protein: CASSAETQPNTEAFF.

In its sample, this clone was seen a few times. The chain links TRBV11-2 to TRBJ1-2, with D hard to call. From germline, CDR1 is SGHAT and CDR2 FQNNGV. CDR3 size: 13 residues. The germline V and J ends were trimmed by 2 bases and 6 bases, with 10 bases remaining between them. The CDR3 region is CASSLSSRDGYTF. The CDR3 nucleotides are TGTGCCAGCAGCTTATCCTCTCGCGATGGCTACACCTTC.

The CDR3 coding sequence is TGTGCCAGCAGTCGGGACAGCTTTGGGGAGCAGTACTTC. Translating it yields CASSRDSFGEQYF. The rearrangement uses TRBV7-6 and TRBJ2-7; 7 nucleotides align to TRBD1. CDR3 size: 13 residues. CDR1 is SGHVS, CDR2 FNYEAQ, per germline. The junction had 9 bases not matched to a gene; V was cut back by 6 bases and J by 7 bases.

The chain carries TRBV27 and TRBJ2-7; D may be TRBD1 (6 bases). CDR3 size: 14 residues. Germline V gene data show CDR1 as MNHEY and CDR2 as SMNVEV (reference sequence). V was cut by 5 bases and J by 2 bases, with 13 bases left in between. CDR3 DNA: TGTGCCAGCAGTCCTTCGACAGGCCCCTACGAGCAGTACTTC. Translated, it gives CASSPSTGPYEQYF.

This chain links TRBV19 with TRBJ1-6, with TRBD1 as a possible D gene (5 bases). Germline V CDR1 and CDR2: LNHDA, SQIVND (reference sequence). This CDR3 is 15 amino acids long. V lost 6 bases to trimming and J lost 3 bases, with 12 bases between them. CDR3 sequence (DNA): TGTGCCAGTAGCACCGCAGACAGCTATAATTCACCCCTCCACTTT. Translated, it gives CASSTADSYNSPLHF.

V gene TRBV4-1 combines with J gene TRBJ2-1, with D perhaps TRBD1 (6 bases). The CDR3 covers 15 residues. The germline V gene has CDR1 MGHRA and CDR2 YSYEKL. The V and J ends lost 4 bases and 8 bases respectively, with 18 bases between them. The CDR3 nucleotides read TGCGCCAGCAGCCCTCCTGCTGGGGGCGCGGATGAGCAGTTCTTC. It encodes CASSPPAGGADEQFF.

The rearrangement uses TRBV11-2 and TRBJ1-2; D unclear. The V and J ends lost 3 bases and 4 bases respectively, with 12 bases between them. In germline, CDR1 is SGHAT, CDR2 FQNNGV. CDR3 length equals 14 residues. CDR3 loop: CASSFPQTSYGYTF. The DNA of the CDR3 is TGTGCCAGCAGCTTTCCTCAGACTAGCTATGGCTACACCTTC.

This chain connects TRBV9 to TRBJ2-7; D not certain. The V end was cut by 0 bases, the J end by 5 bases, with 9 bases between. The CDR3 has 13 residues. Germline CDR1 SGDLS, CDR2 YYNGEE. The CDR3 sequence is CASSVEAWDEQYF. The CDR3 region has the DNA TGTGCCAGCAGCGTAGAAGCCTGGGACGAGCAGTACTTC.

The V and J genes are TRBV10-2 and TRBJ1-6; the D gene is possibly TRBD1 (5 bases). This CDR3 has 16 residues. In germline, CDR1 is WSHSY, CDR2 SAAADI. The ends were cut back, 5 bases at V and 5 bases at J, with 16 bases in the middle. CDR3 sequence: CASSPGGGGDNSPLHF. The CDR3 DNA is TGCGCCAGCAGTCCCGGTGGTGGGGGGGATAATTCACCCCTCCACTTT.

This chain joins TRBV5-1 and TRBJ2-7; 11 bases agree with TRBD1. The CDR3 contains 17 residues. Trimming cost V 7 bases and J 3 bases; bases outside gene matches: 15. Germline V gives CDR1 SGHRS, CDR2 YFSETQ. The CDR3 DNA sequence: TGCGCCAGCTCGGGGCCCCAGGGACAGGGGGACATCTACGAGCAGTACTTC. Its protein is CASSGPQGQGDIYEQYF. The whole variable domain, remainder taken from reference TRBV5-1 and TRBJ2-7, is KAGVTQTPRYLIKTRGQQVTLSCSPISGHRSVSWYQQTPGQGLQFLFEYFSETQRNKGNFPGRFSGRQFSNSRSEMNVSTLELGDSALYLCASSGPQGQGDIYEQYFGPGTRLTVT.

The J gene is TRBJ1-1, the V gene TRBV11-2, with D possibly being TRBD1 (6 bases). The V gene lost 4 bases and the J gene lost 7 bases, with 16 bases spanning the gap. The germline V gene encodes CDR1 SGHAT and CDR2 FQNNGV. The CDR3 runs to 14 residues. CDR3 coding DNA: TGTGCCAGCAGCTCTGGAGGGGGTTTCATTGAAGCTTTCTTT. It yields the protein CASSSGGGFIEAFF.

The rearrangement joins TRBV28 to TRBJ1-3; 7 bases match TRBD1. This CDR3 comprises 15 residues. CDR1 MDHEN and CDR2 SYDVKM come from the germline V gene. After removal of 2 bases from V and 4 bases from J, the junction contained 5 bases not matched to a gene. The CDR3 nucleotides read TGTGCCAGCAGTTTAGAACAGGGGTCCGGAAACACCATATATTTT. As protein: CASSLEQGSGNTIYF.

The CDR3 protein is CASSEGNSPLHF. The CDR3 nucleotides are TGTGCCAGCAGTGAAGGGAATTCACCCCTCCACTTT. This sequence joins TRBV6-1 and TRBJ1-6, with D uncertain. The germline V gene encodes CDR1 MNHNS and CDR2 SASEGT. The V end lost 1 base, the J end lost 7 bases, and 2 bases lay between the germline ends. The CDR3 has 12 amino acids.

The CDR3: CASSYGTGELFF. CDR3 nucleotides: TGTGCCAGCAGTTACGGCACCGGGGAGCTGTTTTTT. This chain joins TRBV6-9 and TRBJ2-2; unclear D gene. Germline CDR1 and CDR2: MNHGY and SVAAGI. With 3 bases removed from V and 4 bases from J, the gap between germline ends came to 3 bases. CDR3 length equals 12 residues.

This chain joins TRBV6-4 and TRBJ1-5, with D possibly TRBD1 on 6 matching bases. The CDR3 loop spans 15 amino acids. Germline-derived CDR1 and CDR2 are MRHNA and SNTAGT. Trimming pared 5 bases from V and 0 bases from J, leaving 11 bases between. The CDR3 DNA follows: TGTGCCAGCAGTCCGGGACACCTTAGCAATCAGCCCCAGCATTTT. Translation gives CASSPGHLSNQPQHF.

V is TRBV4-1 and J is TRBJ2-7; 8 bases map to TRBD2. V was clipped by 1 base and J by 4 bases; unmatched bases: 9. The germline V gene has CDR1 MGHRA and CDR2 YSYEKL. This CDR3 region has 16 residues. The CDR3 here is CASSQVGAGGRYEQYF. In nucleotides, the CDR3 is TGCGCCAGCAGCCAAGTAGGGGCGGGGGGCAGATACGAGCAGTACTTC.

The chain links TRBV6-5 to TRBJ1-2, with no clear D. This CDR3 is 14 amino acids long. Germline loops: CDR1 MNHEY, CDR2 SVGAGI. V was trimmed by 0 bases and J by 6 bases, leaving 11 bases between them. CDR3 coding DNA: TGTGCCAGCAGTTACTCGGGCACAAGAGATGGCTACACCTTC. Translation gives CASSYSGTRDGYTF.

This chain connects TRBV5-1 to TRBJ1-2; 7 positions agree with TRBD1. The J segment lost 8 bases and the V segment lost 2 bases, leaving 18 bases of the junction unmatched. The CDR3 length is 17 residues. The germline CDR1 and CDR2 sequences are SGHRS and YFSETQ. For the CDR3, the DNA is TGCGCCAGCAGCTTCGATGTTACGGACAGGACCTCTGGAGGCTACACCTTC. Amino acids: CASSFDVTDRTSGGYTF.

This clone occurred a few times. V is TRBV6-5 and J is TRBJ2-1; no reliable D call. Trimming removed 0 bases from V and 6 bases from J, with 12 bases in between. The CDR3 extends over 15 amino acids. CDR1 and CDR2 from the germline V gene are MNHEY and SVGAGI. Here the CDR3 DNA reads TGTGCCAGCAGTTACTCGATCGGTTTTTCCAATGAGCAGTTCTTC. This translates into CASSYSIGFSNEQFF.

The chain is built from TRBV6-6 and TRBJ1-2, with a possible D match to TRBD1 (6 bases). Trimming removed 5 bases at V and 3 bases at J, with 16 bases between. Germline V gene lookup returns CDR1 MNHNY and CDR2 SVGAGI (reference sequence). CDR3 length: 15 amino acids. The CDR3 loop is CASSTLGGEDYGYTF. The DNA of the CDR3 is TGTGCCAGCAGTACATTGGGGGGCGAGGACTATGGCTACACCTTC.

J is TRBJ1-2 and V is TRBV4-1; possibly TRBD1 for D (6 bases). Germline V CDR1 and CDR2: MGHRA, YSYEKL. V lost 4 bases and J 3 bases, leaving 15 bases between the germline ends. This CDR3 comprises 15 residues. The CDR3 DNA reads TGCGCCAGCAGCCCCCCAGGGACACCCTACTATGGCTACACCTTC. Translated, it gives CASSPPGTPYYGYTF.

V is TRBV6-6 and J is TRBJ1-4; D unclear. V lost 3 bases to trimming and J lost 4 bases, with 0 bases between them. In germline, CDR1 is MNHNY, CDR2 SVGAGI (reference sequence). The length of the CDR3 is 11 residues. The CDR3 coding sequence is TGTGCCAGCAGTTATAATGAAAAACTGTTTTTT. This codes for CASSYNEKLFF.

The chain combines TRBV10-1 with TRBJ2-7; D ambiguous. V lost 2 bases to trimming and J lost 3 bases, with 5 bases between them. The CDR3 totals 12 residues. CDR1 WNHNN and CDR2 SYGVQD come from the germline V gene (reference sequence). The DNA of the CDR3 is TGCGCCAGCAGTGAGGCGAGCTACGAGCAGTACTTC. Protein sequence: CASSEASYEQYF.

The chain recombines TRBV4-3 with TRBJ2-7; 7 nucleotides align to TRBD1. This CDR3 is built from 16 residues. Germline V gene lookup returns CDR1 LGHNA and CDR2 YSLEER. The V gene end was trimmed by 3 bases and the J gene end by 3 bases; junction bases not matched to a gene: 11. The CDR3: CASSQEAGTAFYEQYF. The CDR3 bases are TGCGCCAGCAGCCAGGAGGCTGGGACAGCGTTCTACGAGCAGTACTTC.